One sample yielded the 13 T cell receptor beta chains listed below, sequenced in a study of T cells in Graves' hyperthyroidism and ophthalmopathy. What was amplified from RNA transcripts were TCR beta CDR3 regions. The TCR CDR3 was amplified in a first-round RT-PCR using the HTBI primer set. TCRdb reprocessed the multiplex PCR reads via MiXCR and lists one record per CDR3 protein. The table records a few hundred thousand distinct CDR3 sequences, roughly a sixth of them present only once. The sample taken for sequencing was blood. The receptors originated from a woman aged 35 to 49 with Graves' ophthalmopathy.

This clonotype came up many times. V gene TRBV28 combines with J gene TRBJ1-2; D gene unclear. Trimming cost V 1 base and J 2 bases, with 8 bases left between them. The CDR3 has 14 amino acids. CDR1 is MDHEN, CDR2 SYDVKM, per germline. The CDR3 nucleotides are TGTGCCAGCAGTTTATTACCCATAAACTATGGCTACACCTTC. The encoded protein is CASSLLPINYGYTF.

The chain carries TRBV19 and TRBJ1-1, with no clear D. Between the trimmed V and J ends, which lost 6 bases and 0 bases, there was a span of 17 bases. Germline assignment: CDR1 LNHDA and CDR2 SQIVND (reference sequence). The CDR3 loop spans 16 amino acids. This CDR3 reads CASSLTNSLMNTEAFF. The CDR3 DNA follows: TGTGCCAGTAGCTTGACAAACTCGCTAATGAACACTGAAGCTTTCTTT.

The gene calls are TRBV4-1 and TRBJ2-3; 9 positions match TRBD1. CDR3 size: 14 residues. CDR1 and CDR2 from the germline V gene are MGHRA and YSYEKL. V was clipped by 4 bases and J by 6 bases; unmatched bases: 5. The chain's CDR3 is CASSPWTGADTQYF. The CDR3 nucleotides are TGCGCCAGCAGCCCATGGACAGGGGCTGATACGCAGTATTTT.

The chain links TRBV27 to TRBJ2-7; 11 bases fit TRBD1. The germline V gene encodes CDR1 MNHEY and CDR2 SMNVEV (reference sequence). This CDR3 comprises 14 residues. V lost 4 bases to trimming and J lost 6 bases; unmatched junction nucleotides: 5. CDR3: CASSSPGQGVEQYF. As DNA, the CDR3 is TGTGCCAGCAGTTCCCCGGGACAGGGGGTCGAGCAGTACTTC.

This clonotype was detected many times. The gene calls are TRBV12-5 and TRBJ2-5; the D is unclear. There are 13 residues in the CDR3. Germline values: CDR1 LGHNT, CDR2 FRNRAP. V lost 3 bases and J 5 bases, leaving 10 bases between the germline ends. The CDR3 region is CASGLSGPETQYF. In DNA form, the CDR3 reads TGTGCTAGTGGTTTATCTGGGCCCGAGACCCAGTACTTC.

At least ten counts were recorded for this clonotype. The chain couples TRBV12-3 or TRBV12-4 to TRBJ1-2; TRBD1 aligns across 10 bases. The CDR3 consists of 13 residues. The V and J ends lost 6 bases and 8 bases, in that order; junction bases with no gene match: 6. CDR3 DNA: TGTGCCAGCAGACGACAGGGGGCTGGCGGCTACACCTTC. Translated: CASRRQGAGGYTF.

This clonotype turned up a few times. This chain uses TRBV7-3 with TRBJ2-7; tentative D call: TRBD1 (5 bases). The germline gives CDR1 SGHTA, CDR2 FQGTGA. Between the trimmed V and J ends, which lost 9 bases and 9 bases, there was a span of 15 bases. This CDR3 is built from 11 residues. CDR3 DNA: TGTGCCAGTGGACAATCAGGGCGGCAGTACTTC. Amino acid sequence: CASGQSGRQYF.

This clonotype was counted ten times or more. The genes are TRBV18 and TRBJ2-7, with D unclear. CDR1 and CDR2 from the germline V gene are KGHSH and LQKENI. This CDR3 has 15 residues. V lost 2 bases and J 3 bases, leaving 14 bases between the germline ends. The CDR3 is CASSPRTALVYEQYF. CDR3 nucleotides: TGTGCCAGCTCACCAAGGACGGCCCTGGTCTACGAGCAGTACTTC.

This clonotype was found a few times. The chain uses TRBV12-3 or TRBV12-4 and TRBJ2-2; 8 nucleotides align to TRBD1. V shed 5 bases and J 3 bases; nucleotides not matched to a gene: 8. The CDR3 runs 16 residues. CDR3 sequence: CASSPNAGGDTGELFF. The CDR3 DNA reads as TGTGCCAGCAGTCCAAACGCAGGGGGCGACACCGGGGAGCTGTTTTTT.

This clonotype was detected ten times or more. This rearrangement joins TRBV6-4 to TRBJ2-1, with 7 bases matching TRBD2. Germline loops: CDR1 MRHNA, CDR2 SNTAGT. Trimming at V came to 3 bases and at J to 7 bases, leaving 9 bases not matched to a gene. The CDR3 is 15 amino acids. Here the CDR3 reads CASSEVAGEGNEQFF. CDR3 in DNA: TGTGCCAGCAGTGAAGTTGCGGGGGAAGGGAATGAGCAGTTCTTC.

This clonotype was detected ten times or more. This chain links TRBV6-2 or TRBV6-3 with TRBJ2-3; 7 bases are a match to TRBD2. Trimming removed 3 bases from V and 2 bases from J; junction bases left unmatched: 5. The CDR3 is 15 residues long. Looked up from germline, CDR1 is MNHEY and CDR2 is SVGEGT. The CDR3 spells CASSYWSGDTDTQYF. CDR3 DNA: TGTGCCAGCAGTTATTGGAGCGGGGACACAGATACGCAGTATTTT.

This clonotype was seen repeatedly, ten times or more. The chain combines TRBV5-1 with TRBJ2-3; D gene uncertain. Trimming took 4 bases from V and 1 from J, leaving 16 bases between them. The CDR3 runs to 16 residues. Per the germline V gene, CDR1 is SGHRS and CDR2 is YFSETQ. CDR3 amino acids: CASSPQAVRGTDTQYF. The CDR3 DNA sequence: TGCGCCAGCAGCCCGCAAGCCGTTAGGGGCACAGATACGCAGTATTTT.

This clonotype has ten or more counts. The chain links TRBV6-1 to TRBJ1-5; D is perhaps TRBD1 (5 bases). The CDR3 sequence is 15 residues long. The V gene's germline CDR1 is MNHNS and CDR2 SASEGT. V shed 8 bases and J shed 4 bases, with 18 bases lying between them. The CDR3 nucleotides read TGTGCCAGCTCACCTAGGGACGGACAAAATCAGCCCCAGCATTTT. Translating gives CASSPRDGQNQPQHF.